This T cell receptor (beta chain) was recovered during a study of Graves' ophthalmopathy and Graves' hyperthyroidism. Turning to the study itself: Sampling took place at initial diagnosis, with peripheral blood obtained before any treatment.

Germline V gene lookup returns CDR1 DFQATT and CDR2 SNEGSKA (reference sequence). With 4 bases removed from V and 3 bases from J, the gap between germline ends came to 13 bases. The CDR3 spans 13 residues. Points from the study as a whole: Sensitivity of over 60% and specificity of approximately 73% were achieved by the model that predicted ophthalmopathy progression.

This clonotype was observed at least ten times. Its antigen is still unknown. RNA transcripts were the source from which TCR beta CDR3 regions were amplified. HTBI primers were employed in first-round RT-PCR, then a second-round multiplex PCR followed. TCRdb fed the multiplex PCR reads into MiXCR, producing one record per CDR3 protein. The sample lists approximately 460,000 distinct CDR3 sequences; 13% to 15% were seen once. What was sequenced was blood. This chain connects TRBV20-1 to TRBJ2-7; D call uncertain. This clonotype was obtained from a woman aged 25 to 45 with Graves' ophthalmopathy. The CDR3 region is CSATRQTGYEQYF. Written as DNA, the CDR3 is TGCAGTGCTACCCGCCAAACTGGCTACGAGCAGTACTTC.